The clone carrying this TCR beta chain was detected only once. The target antigen is unknown. These data come from a study of shared clonotypes between healthy human individuals. Naive CD8 populations comprised CD45RO-negative cells positively selected for CCR7, excluding terminally differentiated effector memory CD45RA+ cells. Clones were read by immunoSEQ multiplex PCR, and TCRdb kept only the in-frame ones, dropping some. This sample yields a few million clones, of which roughly 95% are seen a single time; around 1.7% belongs to the top ten. V was cut by 4 bases and J by 1 base, with 11 bases left in between. This CDR3 is 14 amino acids long. The germline CDR1 and CDR2 sequences are SGHTS and YDEGEE. Broader study findings: Even with large depth, rarefaction showed that sorted-subset sequencing was incomplete.

V and J are TRBV5-8 and TRBJ1-1, with D unclear. This TCR derives from a man aged 18 to 29 in good health. Some clones in this sample may be carry-over from other donors' samples. Sequencing was performed on naive CD8+ T cells from PBMCs. The CDR3 DNA follows: TGTGCCAGCAGCCAAGCACGGGGGAACACTGAAGCTTTCTTT. Translated: CASSQARGNTEAFF. Using reference TRBV5-8 and TRBJ1-1 for the parts outside the CDR3, the full variable domain is EAGVTQSPTHLIKTRGQQATLRCSPISGHTSVYWYQQALGLGLQFLLWYDEGEERNRGNFPPRFSGRQFPNYSSELNVNALELEDSALYLCASSQARGNTEAFFGQGTRLTVV.